This T cell receptor beta chain was retrieved from a study of tumor-infiltrating lymphocytes in primary liver carcinoma. Turning to the study itself: The study enrolled male and female patients aged 30 to 69 years. With diameters of about 4 to 11 cm, tumors were stage T1-T3 N0M0.

The roughly 19-32 mg bulk tissue piece was not sorted before simultaneous RNA and DNA extraction. Germline-derived CDR1 and CDR2 are SQVTM and ANQGSEA. CDR3 length equals 15 residues. Note on this clonotype: What it binds is unknown. Sequence at one end of the junction differs from germline and may be a read error.

The template, about 550 ng total RNA, yielded TCR beta cDNA made with a constant-region primer. Three nested multiplex PCR rounds of slightly modified ARM-PCR generated TCR beta libraries. TRBV1-TRBV30 forward primers and a C-beta reverse primer were used in the first two PCR rounds, which each ran for approximately 10 cycles. TCRdb reanalysed the multiplex PCR reads using MiXCR and keeps one entry per CDR3 protein. The sample has about 130,000 distinct CDR3 sequences; approximately 64% are singletons. Findings and caveats of the study: A significantly higher top-250-clone fraction was recorded for tumors than for blood (p = 0.039). Only about 7-24% of top clones occurred in every one of the five tumor regions.

The TCR comes from a woman aged 60-75 years with primary liver carcinoma and hepatitis B virus infection. Sequencing input: liver tumor tissue from sampling region 3. Subset given: tumor region T3, left-lateral pole. The genes are TRBV29-1 and TRBJ2-3; 10 positions match TRBD2. CDR3 region: CSVQGLAVSTDTQYF. The CDR3 coding sequence is TGCAGCGTCCAAGGACTAGCGGTTAGCACGGATACGCAGTATTTT.